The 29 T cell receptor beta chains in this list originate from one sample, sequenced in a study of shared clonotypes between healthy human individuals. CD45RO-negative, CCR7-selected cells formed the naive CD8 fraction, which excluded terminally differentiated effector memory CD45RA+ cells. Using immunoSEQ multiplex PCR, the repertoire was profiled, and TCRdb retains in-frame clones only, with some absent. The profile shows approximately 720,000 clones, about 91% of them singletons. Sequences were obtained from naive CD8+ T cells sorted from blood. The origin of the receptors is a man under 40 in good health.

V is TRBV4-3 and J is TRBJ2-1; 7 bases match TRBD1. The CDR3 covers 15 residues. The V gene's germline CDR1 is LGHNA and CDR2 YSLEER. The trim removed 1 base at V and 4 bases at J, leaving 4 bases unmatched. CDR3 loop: CASSQAGQSYNEQFF. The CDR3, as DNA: TGCGCCAGCAGCCAAGCGGGACAGTCATACAATGAGCAGTTCTTC.

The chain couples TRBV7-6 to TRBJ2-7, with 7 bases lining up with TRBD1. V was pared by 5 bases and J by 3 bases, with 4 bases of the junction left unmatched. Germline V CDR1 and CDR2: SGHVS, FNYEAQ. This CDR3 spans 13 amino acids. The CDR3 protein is CASSGDSYYEQYF. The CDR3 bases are TGTGCCAGCAGCGGGGACAGTTACTACGAGCAGTACTTC.

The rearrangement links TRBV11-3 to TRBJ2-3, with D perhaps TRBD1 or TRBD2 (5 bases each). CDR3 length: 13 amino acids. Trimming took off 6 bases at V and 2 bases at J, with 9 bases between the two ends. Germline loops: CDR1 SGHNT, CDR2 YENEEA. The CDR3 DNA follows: TGTGCCAGCAGAGGAGGACACACAGATACGCAGTATTTT. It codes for CASRGGHTDTQYF. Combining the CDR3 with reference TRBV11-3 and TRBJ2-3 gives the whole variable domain EAGVVQSPRYKIIEKKQPVAFWCNPISGHNTLYWYLQNLGQGPELLIRYENEEAVDDSQLPKDRFSAERLKGVDSTLKIQPAELGDSAVYLCASRGGHTDTQYFGPGTRLTVL.

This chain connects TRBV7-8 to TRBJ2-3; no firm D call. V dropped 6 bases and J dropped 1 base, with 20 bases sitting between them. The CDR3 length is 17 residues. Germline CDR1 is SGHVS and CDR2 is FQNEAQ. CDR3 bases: TGTGCCAGCAGATCAAACCTAGTCCCGACGGGCACAGATACGCAGTATTTT. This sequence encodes CASRSNLVPTGTDTQYF. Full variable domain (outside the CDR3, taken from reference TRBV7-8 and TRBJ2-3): GAGVSQSPRYKVAKRGQDVALRCDPISGHVSLFWYQQALGQGPEFLTYFQNEAQLDKSGLPSDRFFAERPEGSVSTLKIQRTQQEDSAVYLCASRSNLVPTGTDTQYFGPGTRLTVL.

The CDR3 region has the DNA TGTGCCAGTAGTCCCCCGAACGGGAACACTGAAGCTTTCTTT. Protein sequence: CASSPPNGNTEAFF. The genes are TRBV19 and TRBJ1-1; D gene uncertain. Germline V CDR1 and CDR2: LNHDA, SQIVND (reference sequence). Trimming took 5 bases from V and 1 from J, leaving 11 bases between them. CDR3 length: 14 residues.

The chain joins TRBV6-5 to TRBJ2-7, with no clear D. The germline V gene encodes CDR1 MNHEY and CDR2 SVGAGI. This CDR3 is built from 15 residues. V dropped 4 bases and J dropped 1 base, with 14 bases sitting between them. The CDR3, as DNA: TGTGCCAGCAGTTTGAGCGCGAGGCTGTCCTACGAGCAGTACTTC. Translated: CASSLSARLSYEQYF.

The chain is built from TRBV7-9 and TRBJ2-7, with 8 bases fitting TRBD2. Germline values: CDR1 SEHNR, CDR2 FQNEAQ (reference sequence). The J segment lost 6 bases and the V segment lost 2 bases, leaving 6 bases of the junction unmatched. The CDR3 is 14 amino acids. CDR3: CASSLQAGVPEQYF. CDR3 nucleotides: TGTGCCAGCAGCTTACAAGCGGGAGTTCCCGAGCAGTACTTC.

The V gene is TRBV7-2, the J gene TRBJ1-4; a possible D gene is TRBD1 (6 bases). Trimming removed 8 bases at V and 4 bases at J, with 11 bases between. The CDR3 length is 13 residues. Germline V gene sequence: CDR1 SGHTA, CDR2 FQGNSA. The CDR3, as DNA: TGTGCCAGCCGGGACACAAGTAATGAAAAACTGTTTTTT. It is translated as CASRDTSNEKLFF.

CDR3 amino acids: CASSLGSDTMETQYF. The CDR3, as DNA: TGTGCCAGCAGCTTGGGTTCTGATACAATGGAGACCCAGTACTTC. The chain carries TRBV5-5 and TRBJ2-5; D gene unclear. The germline gives CDR1 SGHKS, CDR2 YYEKEE (reference sequence). The CDR3 sequence is 15 residues long. Trimming removed 0 bases from V and 5 bases from J, with 14 bases in between. The whole variable domain, filled in from reference TRBV5-5 and TRBJ2-5, reads DAGVTQSPTHLIKTRGQQVTLRCSPISGHKSVSWYQQVLGQGPQFIFQYYEKEERGRGNFPDRFSARQFPNYSSELNVNALLLGDSALYLCASSLGSDTMETQYFGPGTRLLVL.

The DNA for the CDR3 is TGTGCCAGCAGCCGCACCGAACAGGGTTTCTACGAGCAGTACTTC. The encoded protein is CASSRTEQGFYEQYF. The rearrangement joins TRBV11-2 to TRBJ2-7, with D perhaps matching TRBD1 (6 bases). V was cut by 5 bases and J by 3 bases, with 17 bases left in between. The germline V gene encodes CDR1 SGHAT and CDR2 FQNNGV. CDR3 length: 15 residues.

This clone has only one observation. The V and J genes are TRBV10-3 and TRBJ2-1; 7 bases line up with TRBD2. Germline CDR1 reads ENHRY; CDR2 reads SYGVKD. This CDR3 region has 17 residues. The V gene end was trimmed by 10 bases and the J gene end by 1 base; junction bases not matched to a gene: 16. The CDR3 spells CATLAIETGGSYNEQFF. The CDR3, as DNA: TGTGCCACCCTGGCCATCGAAACGGGAGGATCCTACAATGAGCAGTTCTTC.

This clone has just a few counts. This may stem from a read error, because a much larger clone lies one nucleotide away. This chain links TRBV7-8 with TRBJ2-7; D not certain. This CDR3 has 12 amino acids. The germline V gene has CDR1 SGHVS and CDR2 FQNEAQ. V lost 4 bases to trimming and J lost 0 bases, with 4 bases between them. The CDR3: CASSSVSYEQYF. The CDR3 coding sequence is TGTGCCAGCAGCTCCGTCTCCTACGAGCAGTACTTC.

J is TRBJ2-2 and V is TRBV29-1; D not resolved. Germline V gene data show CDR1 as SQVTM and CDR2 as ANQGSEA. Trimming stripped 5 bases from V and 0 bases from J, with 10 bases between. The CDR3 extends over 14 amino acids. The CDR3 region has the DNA TGCAGCGTTTCAACTTCGACGAACACCGGGGAGCTGTTTTTT. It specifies CSVSTSTNTGELFF.

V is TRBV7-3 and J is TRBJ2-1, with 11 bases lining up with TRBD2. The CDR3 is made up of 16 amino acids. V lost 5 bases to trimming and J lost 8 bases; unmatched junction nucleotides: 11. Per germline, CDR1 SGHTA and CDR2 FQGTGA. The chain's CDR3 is CASSHSSTSGDDEQFF. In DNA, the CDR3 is TGTGCCAGCAGCCACAGCTCGACTAGCGGGGACGATGAGCAGTTCTTC. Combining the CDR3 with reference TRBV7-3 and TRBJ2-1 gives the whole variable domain GAGVSQTPSNKVTEKGKYVELRCDPISGHTALYWYRQSLGQGPEFLIYFQGTGAADDSGLPNDRFFAVRPEGSVSTLKIQRTERGDSAVYLCASSHSSTSGDDEQFFGPGTRLTVL.

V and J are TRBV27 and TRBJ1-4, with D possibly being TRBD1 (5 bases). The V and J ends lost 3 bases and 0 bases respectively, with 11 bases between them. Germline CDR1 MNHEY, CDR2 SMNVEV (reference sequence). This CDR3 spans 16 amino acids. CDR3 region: CASSLRGAATNEKLFF. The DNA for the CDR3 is TGTGCCAGCAGTTTGAGAGGGGCTGCAACTAATGAAAAACTGTTTTTT.

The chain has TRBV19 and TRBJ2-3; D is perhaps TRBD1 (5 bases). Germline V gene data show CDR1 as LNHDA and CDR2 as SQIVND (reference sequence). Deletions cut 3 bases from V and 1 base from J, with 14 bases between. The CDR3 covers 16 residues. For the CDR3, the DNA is TGTGCCAGTAGTATCGGACCCGGCAGGGGCACAGATACGCAGTATTTT. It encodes CASSIGPGRGTDTQYF.

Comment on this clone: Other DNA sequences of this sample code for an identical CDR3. The CDR3 bases are TGTGCCACCAGCAGAGGAAGCGGGAGCTACGAGCAGTACTTC. Translated: CATSRGSGSYEQYF. V usage is TRBV15 and J usage is TRBJ2-7, with 8 positions matching TRBD2. Per germline, CDR1 LNHNV and CDR2 YYDKDF (reference sequence). The CDR3 sequence is 14 residues long. The trim removed 1 base at V and 3 bases at J, leaving 2 bases unmatched.

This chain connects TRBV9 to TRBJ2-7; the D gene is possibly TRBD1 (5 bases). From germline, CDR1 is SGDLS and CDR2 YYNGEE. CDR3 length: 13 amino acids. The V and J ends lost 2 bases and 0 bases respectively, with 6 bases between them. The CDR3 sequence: CASSVTDSYEQYF. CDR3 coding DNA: TGTGCCAGCAGCGTGACAGACTCCTACGAGCAGTACTTC. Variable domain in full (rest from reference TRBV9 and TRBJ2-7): DSGVTQTPKHLITATGQRVTLRCSPRSGDLSVYWYQQSLDQGLQFLIQYYNGEERAKGNILERFSAQQFPDLHSELNLSSLELGDSALYFCASSVTDSYEQYFGPGTRLTVT.

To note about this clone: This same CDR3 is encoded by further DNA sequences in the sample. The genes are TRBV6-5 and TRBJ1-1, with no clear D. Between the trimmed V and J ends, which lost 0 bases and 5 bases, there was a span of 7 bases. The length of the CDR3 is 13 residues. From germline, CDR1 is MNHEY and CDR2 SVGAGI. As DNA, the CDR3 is TGTGCCAGCAGTTACTCGAGAGGGACTGAAGCTTTCTTT. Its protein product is CASSYSRGTEAFF.

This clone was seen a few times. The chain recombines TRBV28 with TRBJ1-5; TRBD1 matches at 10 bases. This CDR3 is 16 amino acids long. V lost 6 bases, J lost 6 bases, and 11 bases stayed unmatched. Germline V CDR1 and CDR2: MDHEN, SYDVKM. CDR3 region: CASRLYRDRGGQPQHF. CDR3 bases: TGTGCCAGCAGGCTATACCGGGACAGGGGCGGTCAGCCCCAGCATTTT. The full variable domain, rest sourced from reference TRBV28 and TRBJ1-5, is DVKVTQSSRYLVKRTGEKVFLECVQDMDHENMFWYRQDPGLGLRLIYFSYDVKMKEKGDIPEGYSVSREKKERFSLILESASTNQTSMYLCASRLYRDRGGQPQHFGDGTRLSIL.

In DNA, the CDR3 is TGTGCTAGTGGGTTCCCTAGCGACTCCTACAATGAGCAGTTCTTC. Translation gives CASGFPSDSYNEQFF. V gene TRBV12-5 combines with J gene TRBJ2-1; perhaps TRBD2 as D (6 bases). V lost 6 bases and J 0 bases, leaving 12 bases between the germline ends. In germline, CDR1 is LGHNT, CDR2 FRNRAP. There are 15 residues in the CDR3.

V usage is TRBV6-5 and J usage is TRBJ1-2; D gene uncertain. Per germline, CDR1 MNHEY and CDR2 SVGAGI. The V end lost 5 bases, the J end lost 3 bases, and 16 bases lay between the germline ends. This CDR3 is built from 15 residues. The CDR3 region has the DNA TGTGCCAGCAGTCGATTCGATGGTAGAGACTATGGCTACACCTTC. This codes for CASSRFDGRDYGYTF.

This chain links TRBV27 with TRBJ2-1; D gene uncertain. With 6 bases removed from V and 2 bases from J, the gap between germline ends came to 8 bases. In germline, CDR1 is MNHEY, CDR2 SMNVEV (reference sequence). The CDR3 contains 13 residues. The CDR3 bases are TGTGCCAGCAGCAGCAGACCCTACAATGAGCAGTTCTTC. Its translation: CASSSRPYNEQFF.

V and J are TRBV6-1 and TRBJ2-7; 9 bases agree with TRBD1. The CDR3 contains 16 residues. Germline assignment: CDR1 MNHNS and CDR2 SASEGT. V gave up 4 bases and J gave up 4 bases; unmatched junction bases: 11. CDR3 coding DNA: TGTGCCAGCAGTGTGGCGCCCGGGACAGGGCGGTACGAGCAGTACTTC. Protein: CASSVAPGTGRYEQYF.

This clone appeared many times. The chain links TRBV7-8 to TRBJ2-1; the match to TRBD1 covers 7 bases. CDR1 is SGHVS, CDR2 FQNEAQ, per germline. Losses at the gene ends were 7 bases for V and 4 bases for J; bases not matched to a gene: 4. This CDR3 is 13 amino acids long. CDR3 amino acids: CASTEGQYNEQFF. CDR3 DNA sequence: TGTGCCAGCACCGAGGGACAGTACAATGAGCAGTTCTTC.

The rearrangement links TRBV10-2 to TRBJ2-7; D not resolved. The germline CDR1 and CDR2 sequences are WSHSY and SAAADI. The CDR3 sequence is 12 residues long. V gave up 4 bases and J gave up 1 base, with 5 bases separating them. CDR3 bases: TGCGCCAGCAGTGGGGTTTCCTACGAGCAGTACTTC. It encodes CASSGVSYEQYF.

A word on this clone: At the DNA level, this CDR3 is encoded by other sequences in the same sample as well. Here the CDR3 DNA reads TGTGCCAGCAGCCTTAGCGGTTCCTACAATGAGCAGTTCTTC. It translates to CASSLSGSYNEQFF. The chain carries TRBV11-2 and TRBJ2-1, with a tentative D call TRBD2 (6 bases). V was pared by 5 bases and J by 1 base, with 9 bases between. CDR3 length: 14 amino acids. The germline V gene has CDR1 SGHAT and CDR2 FQNNGV. The full variable domain, completed using reference TRBV11-2 and TRBJ2-1, is EAGVAQSPRYKIIEKRQSVAFWCNPISGHATLYWYQQILGQGPKLLIQFQNNGVVDDSQLPKDRFSAERLKGVDSTLKIQPAKLEDSAVYLCASSLSGSYNEQFFGPGTRLTVL.

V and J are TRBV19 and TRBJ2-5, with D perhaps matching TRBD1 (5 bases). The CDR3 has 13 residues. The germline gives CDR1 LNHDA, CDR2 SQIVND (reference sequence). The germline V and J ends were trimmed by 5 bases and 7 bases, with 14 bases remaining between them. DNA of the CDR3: TGTGCCAGTAGTGGGGCAGCCGTTTCGACCCAGTACTTC. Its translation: CASSGAAVSTQYF.

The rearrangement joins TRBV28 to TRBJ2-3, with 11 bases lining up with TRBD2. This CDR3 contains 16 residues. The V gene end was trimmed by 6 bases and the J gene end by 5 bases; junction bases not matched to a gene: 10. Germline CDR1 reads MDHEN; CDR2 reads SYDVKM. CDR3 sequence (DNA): TGTGCCAGCAGCATTTTTAGCGGGAGGGTGAGAGATACGCAGTATTTT. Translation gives CASSIFSGRVRDTQYF.